This T cell receptor (beta chain) was obtained from a study of T-cell memory formation after mild COVID-19. Unmatched junction bases numbered 7, after V lost 5 bases and J lost 5 bases. CDR1 and CDR2 (germline): SGHTA, FQGNSA. The CDR3 sequence is 15 residues long. About this clonotype: Its antigen is as yet unknown.

Study results and caveats: SARS-CoV-2 specificity was not confirmed for second-wave clones peaking on day 37. Contracting CD4+ clones sat mainly in CM and EM; CD8+ in EMRA. Cross-reactive memory appears to have joined, as suggested by some responding clones showing up in pre-infection memory.

The TCR alpha and TCR beta cDNA libraries, bearing sample barcodes and UMIs, were generated by 5'RACE using constant-segment primers. TCRdb re-called the 5' RACE reads through MiXCR, storing one row per CDR3 protein. This sample yields roughly 190,000 distinct CDR3 sequences, of which over 9.5% are seen a single time; just over 3% belongs to the top ten. The receptor comes from a man in his late teens or twenties who had mild COVID-19 (a few samples of this study predate the infection). Cell type and time point are not known. The sample comprised PBMCs or a T cell subset sorted from them (not recorded which). The genes are TRBV7-2 and TRBJ2-5; 11 bases agree with TRBD1. For the CDR3, the DNA is TGTGCCAGCAGCCAAGGGACAGGGGGAGGGGAGACCCAGTACTTC. Translation gives CASSQGTGGGETQYF.